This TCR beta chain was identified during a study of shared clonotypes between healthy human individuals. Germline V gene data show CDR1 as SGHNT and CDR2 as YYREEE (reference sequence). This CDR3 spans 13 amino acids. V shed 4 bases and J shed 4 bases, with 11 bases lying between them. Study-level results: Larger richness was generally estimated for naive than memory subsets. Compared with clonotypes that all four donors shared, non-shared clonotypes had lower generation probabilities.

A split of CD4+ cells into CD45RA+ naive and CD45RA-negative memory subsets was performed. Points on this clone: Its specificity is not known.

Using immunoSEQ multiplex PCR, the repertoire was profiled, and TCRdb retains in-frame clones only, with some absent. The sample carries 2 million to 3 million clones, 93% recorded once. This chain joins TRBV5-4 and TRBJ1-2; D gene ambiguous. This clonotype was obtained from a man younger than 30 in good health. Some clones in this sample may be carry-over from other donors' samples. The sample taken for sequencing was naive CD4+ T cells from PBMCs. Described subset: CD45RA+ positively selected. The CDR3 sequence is CASSIPEFYGYTF. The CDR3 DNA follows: TGTGCCAGCAGCATTCCGGAGTTCTATGGCTACACCTTC.